This TCR beta chain was retrieved from a study of cytomegalovirus exposure and HLA in healthy donors (dated by TCRdb to about 2017). About the study as a whole: According to a later analysis, one platform produced both the 100 to 150 validation repertoires and the 670 or so repertoires of the first cohort. The study was designed to test whether signatures of past pathogen exposure could be identified by cataloging public T cell receptors. Along with the roughly 670-subject first cohort, a separate validation cohort of about 110 different subjects was used. The study combined high-throughput TCR immunosequencing, statistical association of individual TCRs with disease status, and machine learning to predict cytomegalovirus infection status.

The donors were included in the validation cohort of around 120 subjects, a group kept apart from the approximately 690-subject first cohort. This clone was seen a few times. The antigen it binds to is not known. Per-nucleotide qualities are absent, and no much larger clonotype sits a single base away. The sample carries other DNA sequences with the same CDR3. Findings and caveats that apply to the study as a whole: Cytomegalovirus status was reported to be diagnosed by the classifier with high specificity and sensitivity in both the original and validation cohorts. Three of the identified cytomegalovirus-associated TCR beta chains were confirmed in vitro to be specific for cytomegalovirus antigens. While some public TCRs were present in many individuals, most TCR sequences turned up only very rarely across donors. A later analysis found that TCRs clustered in the first cohort also tended to co-occur in the 95 to 150 validation repertoires, with 94% of cluster scores above 0. All 120 or so repertoires were used to score co-occurrence in the validation cohort in a later analysis, because that analysis had no HLA typing for the cohort. The study gave a list of under 200 TCR beta chains associated with cytomegalovirus. The authors suggested that the approach could potentially be extended to other disease states and immunological phenotypes.

From the germline V gene, CDR1 is SGDLS and CDR2 is YYNGEE. V gives up 2 bases and J gives up 0 bases, and the segment between their germline ends measures 6 bases. The CDR3, from cysteine to phenylalanine, totals 14 residues. Only the CDR3 region is kept as DNA, spanning 42 bases read in frame from base 1. The library relied on the immunoSEQ multiplex PCR assay. The published analysis was carried out like this. A statistical classification framework was built for diagnosing cytomegalovirus status from the catalog of TCR beta chain sequences. In its TCRdb copy, this immuneACCESS table keeps in-frame sequences only and misses some clones. Where compared with another copy, unresolved V genes explain less than half of these, and the others have no known cause. D and trimming were read from the DNA, whereas the V and J calls and clone size are those reported in that table. This sample lists some 130,000 clones; roughly 90% were detected once. The ten largest clones add up to 1.4% to 1.5% of the sample.

This clonotype originated in a young man in good health and CMV-seronegative. Sequenced material: PBMCs. The chain was built from TRBV9 and TRBJ1-3; the D gene remains uncertain. The sequence in DNA is TGTGCCAGCAGCGTGGGGAGCTCTGGAAACACCATATATTTT. It is translated as CASSVGSSGNTIYF.